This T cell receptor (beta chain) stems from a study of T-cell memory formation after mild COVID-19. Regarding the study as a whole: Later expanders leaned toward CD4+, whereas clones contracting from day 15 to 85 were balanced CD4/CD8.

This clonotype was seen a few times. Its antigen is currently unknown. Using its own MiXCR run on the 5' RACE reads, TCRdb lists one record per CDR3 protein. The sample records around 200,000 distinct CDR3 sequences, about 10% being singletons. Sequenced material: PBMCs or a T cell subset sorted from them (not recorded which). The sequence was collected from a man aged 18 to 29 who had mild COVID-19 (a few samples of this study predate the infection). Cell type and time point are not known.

Here the CDR3 DNA reads TGTGCCAGCAGCTTAGATCTGAGTCAGCCCCAGCATTTT. Amino acids: CASSLDLSQPQHF. V gene TRBV11-2 combines with J gene TRBJ1-5; D unresolved. V was cut by 0 bases and J by 6 bases, with 6 bases left in between. The germline V gene encodes CDR1 SGHAT and CDR2 FQNNGV. There are 13 residues in the CDR3.